Presented here are 21 T cell receptor beta chains from one specimen sequenced in a study of T cell repertoires in cytomegalovirus infection. In TCRdb, the reads were re-called with MiXCR into one record per CDR3 protein. The sample holds approximately 97,000 distinct CDR3 sequences, 16% seen once. The sequenced material came from PBMCs. These receptors all stem from a human donor in good health (CMV status not recorded). Some clones in this sample may be carry-over from other donors' samples.

This clonotype was counted many times. In DNA, the CDR3 is TGTGCCATCAGTGACCTGGACAGCTATGGCTACACCTTC. Translated: CAISDLDSYGYTF. The chain recombines TRBV10-3 with TRBJ1-2; tentatively, D is TRBD1 (6 bases). Germline CDR1 and CDR2: ENHRY and SYGVKD. V was clipped by 3 bases and J by 4 bases, with 9 bases between them. This CDR3 has 13 residues.

A note on this clonotype: At one end, the junction sequence differs from germline, possibly due to a read error. J is TRBJ2-1 and V is TRBV7-7; tentatively, D is TRBD1 (6 bases). CDR3 length equals 15 residues. Per germline, CDR1 SSHAT and CDR2 FNYEAQ (reference sequence). CDR3 coding DNA: TGTGCTAGCAGCTTAGGGCAGGGGTCGTACAATGAGCAGTTCTTC. It codes for CASSLGQGSYNEQFF.

This clonotype was seen ten or more times. V and J are TRBV7-2 and TRBJ1-3; D perhaps matches TRBD1 (6 bases). The CDR3 extends over 14 amino acids. In germline, CDR1 is SGHTA, CDR2 FQGNSA. V was shortened by 6 bases and J by 4 bases, with 13 bases between the two germline ends. CDR3 DNA sequence: TGTGCCAGCAGTCAAGGGGGAAAAGGAAACACCATATATTTT. This encodes CASSQGGKGNTIYF.

This clonotype was found many times. The chain couples TRBV7-8 to TRBJ1-5; D call uncertain. CDR3 length: 14 amino acids. The V end lost 2 bases, the J end lost 5 bases, and 10 bases lay between the germline ends. Per the germline V gene, CDR1 is SGHVS and CDR2 is FQNEAQ. The CDR3 coding sequence is TGTGCCAGCAGCTTACGCGTTGGTGATCAGCCCCAGCATTTT. It encodes CASSLRVGDQPQHF.

This rearrangement joins TRBV20-1 to TRBJ2-3; 10 positions agree with TRBD1. The germline V gene encodes CDR1 DFQATT and CDR2 SNEGSKA (reference sequence). The length of the CDR3 is 16 residues. The DNA for the CDR3 is TGCAGCGGAGGACAGGGGGGGATCAGCAGCACAGATACGCAGTATTTT. This translates into CSGGQGGISSTDTQYF.

By sample share, this clonotype is medium-sized (0.01 to 0.1%). The V call is TRBV7-2, the J call TRBJ2-5; D might be TRBD1 (6 bases). Trimming pared 1 base from V and 1 base from J, leaving 10 bases between. Germline lookup yields CDR1 SGHTA and CDR2 FQGNSA. The CDR3 is made up of 15 amino acids. CDR3 nucleotides: TGTGCCAGCAGCTTAGATGGACAGATCCAAGAGACCCAGTACTTC. Amino acid sequence: CASSLDGQIQETQYF.

This sequence joins TRBV7-9 and TRBJ2-7, with 8 bases fitting TRBD1. Trimming at V came to 5 bases and at J to 2 bases, leaving 14 bases not matched to a gene. CDR1 is SEHNR, CDR2 FQNEAQ, per germline (reference sequence). This CDR3 is 17 amino acids long. CDR3 DNA: TGTGCCAGCAGCGGATTACTGGGACAGGAAGGACCCTACGAGCAGTACTTC. Residues: CASSGLLGQEGPYEQYF. The full variable domain, rest sourced from reference TRBV7-9 and TRBJ2-7, is DTGVSQNPRHKITKRGQNVTFRCDPISEHNRLYWYRQTLGQGPEFLTYFQNEAQLEKSRLLSDRFSAERPKGSFSTLEIQRTEQGDSAMYLCASSGLLGQEGPYEQYFGPGTRLTVT.

V gene TRBV5-1 combines with J gene TRBJ2-3; D remains ambiguous. V dropped 1 base and J dropped 1 base, with 7 bases sitting between them. Per germline, CDR1 SGHRS and CDR2 YFSETQ. The CDR3 sequence is 14 residues long. CDR3 nucleotide sequence: TGCGCCAGCAGCTTGAACGACCGCACAGATACGCAGTATTTT. It encodes CASSLNDRTDTQYF.

This rearrangement joins TRBV27 to TRBJ1-6; 8 bases map to TRBD1. The CDR3 sequence is 15 residues long. J gave up 8 bases and V 6 bases, and 9 bases lay outside the gene matches. The germline V gene has CDR1 MNHEY and CDR2 SMNVEV (reference sequence). In DNA form, the CDR3 reads TGTGCCAGCAGAACAACAGGGGGTTGGGATTCACCCCTCCACTTT. It specifies CASRTTGGWDSPLHF.

A note on this clonotype: A single base separates this from a much larger clone, so it may be a read error. CDR3 sequence (DNA): TGCGACAGCAGCTTGGTAGGTCCGGCCACCGGGGAGCTGTTTTTT. This translates into CDSSLVGPATGELFF. The genes are TRBV5-1 and TRBJ2-2; D unclear. This CDR3 contains 15 residues. Germline V gene sequence: CDR1 SGHRS, CDR2 YFSETQ.

This clonotype came up many times. The chain links TRBV7-9 to TRBJ1-2; tentatively, D is TRBD1 (5 bases). The CDR3 contains 15 residues. V shed 1 base and J shed 3 bases, with 12 bases lying between them. Germline assignment: CDR1 SEHNR and CDR2 FQNEAQ (reference sequence). CDR3 region: CASSLGAGLDYGYTF. CDR3 DNA: TGTGCCAGCAGCTTAGGAGCAGGGCTGGACTATGGCTACACCTTC.

Worth noting for this clonotype: An end of the junction differs from the germline gene, which may be a read error. The rearrangement links TRBV7-2 to TRBJ1-4, with TRBD1 matching 8 bases. The CDR3 is 15 amino acids. The germline gives CDR1 SGHTA, CDR2 FQGNSA. The CDR3 here is CAGSSIGDRNEKLFF. Written as DNA, the CDR3 is TGTGCCGGCAGCTCAATAGGGGACAGGAATGAAAAACTGTTTTTT.

The chain couples TRBV6-2 or TRBV6-3 to TRBJ2-7, with unresolved D. Germline V gene data show CDR1 as MNHEY and CDR2 as SVGEGT. V lost 5 bases to trimming and J lost 7 bases, with 12 bases between them. The CDR3 length is 12 residues. CDR3 amino acids: CASSPPLWEQYF. Here the CDR3 DNA reads TGTGCCAGCAGTCCCCCGCTCTGGGAGCAGTACTTC.

This clonotype came up a few times. This chain joins TRBV20-1 and TRBJ1-1; 9 bases agree with TRBD1. The V gene end was trimmed by 1 base and the J gene end by 4 bases; junction bases not matched to a gene: 7. Germline values: CDR1 DFQATT, CDR2 SNEGSKA (reference sequence). This CDR3 is 15 amino acids long. The CDR3: CSARAGTGLGTEAFF. CDR3 coding DNA: TGCAGTGCTAGAGCCGGGACAGGGTTAGGCACTGAAGCTTTCTTT.

The V call is TRBV5-1, the J call TRBJ1-1; the D is unclear. Germline lookup yields CDR1 SGHRS and CDR2 YFSETQ. The CDR3 is 13 amino acids. The V gene lost 2 bases and the J gene lost 4 bases, with 9 bases spanning the gap. CDR3 nucleotide sequence: TGCGCCAGCAGCTTTCGGGAGACCACTGAAGCTTTCTTT. Its protein is CASSFRETTEAFF.

V is TRBV9 and J is TRBJ1-1; TRBD1 matches 7 bases. Germline lookup yields CDR1 SGDLS and CDR2 YYNGEE. This CDR3 contains 14 residues. V lost 3 bases and J lost 4; bases outside the gene matches: 6. CDR3 nucleotides: TGTGCCAGCAGCGCGGCAGGGGGGAGCACTGAAGCTTTCTTT. Its protein is CASSAAGGSTEAFF.

This clonotype was counted only a few times. V gene TRBV6-5 combines with J gene TRBJ2-3; either TRBD1 or TRBD2 may supply D (5 bases each). V lost 6 bases and J 11 bases, leaving 12 bases between the germline ends. Germline V gene sequence: CDR1 MNHEY, CDR2 SVGAGI. The CDR3 runs 11 residues. The CDR3 nucleotides read TGTGCCAGCAGGTCCGGGACGGTGCAGTATTTT. Translation gives CASRSGTVQYF.

This clonotype was seen only a few times. This chain uses TRBV20-1 with TRBJ2-1; D remains ambiguous. The length of the CDR3 is 13 residues. With 6 bases removed from V and 3 bases from J, the gap between germline ends came to 12 bases. In germline, CDR1 is DFQATT, CDR2 SNEGSKA (reference sequence). CDR3 amino acids: CSATVFLYNEQFF. CDR3 coding DNA: TGCAGTGCAACGGTTTTCCTCTACAATGAGCAGTTCTTC.

This clonotype was counted a few times. The rearrangement joins TRBV20-1 to TRBJ1-5; D is uncertain. V gave up 0 bases and J gave up 1 base, with 10 bases separating them. The CDR3 runs to 15 residues. CDR1 DFQATT and CDR2 SNEGSKA come from the germline V gene (reference sequence). This chain's CDR3 is CSARERSRSNQPQHF. Here the CDR3 DNA reads TGCAGTGCTAGAGAAAGAAGCAGGAGCAATCAGCCCCAGCATTTT.

This clonotype has a handful of counts. The chain uses TRBV28 and TRBJ2-3; 11 positions match TRBD2. From germline, CDR1 is MDHEN and CDR2 SYDVKM. This CDR3 comprises 19 residues. The junction had 15 bases not matched to a gene; V was cut back by 1 base and J by 6 bases. CDR3: CASSLSVAGSGGAEDTQYF. The CDR3 region has the DNA TGTGCCAGCAGTTTATCGGTGGCGGGTAGCGGGGGGGCCGAGGATACGCAGTATTTT.

In this sample, this clonotype turned up many times. This chain connects TRBV7-2 to TRBJ1-2; tentative D call: TRBD1 (5 bases). The CDR3 consists of 14 residues. CDR1 is SGHTA and CDR2 is FQGNSA in the germline V gene. Trimming pared 2 bases from V and 8 bases from J, leaving 15 bases between. DNA for the CDR3: TGTGCCAGCAGCTTATCGGGGACGCTGCGGGGCTACACCTTC. Translating gives CASSLSGTLRGYTF.